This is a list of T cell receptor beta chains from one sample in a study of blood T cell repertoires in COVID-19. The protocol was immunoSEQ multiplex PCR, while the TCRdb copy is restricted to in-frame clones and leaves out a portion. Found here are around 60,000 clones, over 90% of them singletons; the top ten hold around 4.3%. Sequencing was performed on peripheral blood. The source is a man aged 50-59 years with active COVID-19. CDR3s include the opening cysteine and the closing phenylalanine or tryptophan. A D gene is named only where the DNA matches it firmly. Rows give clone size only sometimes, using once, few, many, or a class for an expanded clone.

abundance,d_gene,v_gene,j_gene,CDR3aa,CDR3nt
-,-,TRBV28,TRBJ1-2,CASSWGANYGYTF,TGTGCCAGCAGTTGGGGAGCTAACTATGGCTACACCTTC
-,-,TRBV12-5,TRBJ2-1,CASGLIDEQFF,TGTGCTAGTGGTTTAATAGATGAGCAGTTCTTC
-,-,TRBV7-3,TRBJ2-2,CASTSLTGGELFF,TGTGCCAGCACTTCGCTCACAGGCGGGGAGCTGTTTTTT
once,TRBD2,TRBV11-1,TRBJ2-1,CASSLSGTSGSYEQFF,TGTGCCAGCAGCTTGTCCGGGACTAGCGGGAGCTATGAGCAGTTCTTC
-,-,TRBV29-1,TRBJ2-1,CSVDATSFEQFF,TGCAGCGTTGACGCGACTAGTTTTGAGCAGTTCTTC
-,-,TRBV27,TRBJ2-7,CASSRQLINSYEQYF,TGTGCCAGCAGTCGACAGCTAATCAACTCCTACGAGCAGTACTTC
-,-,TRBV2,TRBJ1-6,CASSETEFYNSPLHF,TGTGCCAGCAGTGAGACAGAATTTTATAATTCACCCCTCCACTTT
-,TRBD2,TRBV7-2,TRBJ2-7,CASSLNYAGVRGSYEQYF,TGTGCCAGCAGCTTAAACTACGCGGGAGTAAGGGGTTCCTACGAGCAGTACTTC
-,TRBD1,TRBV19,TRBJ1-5,CATMAGTGIDQPQHF,TGTGCCACCATGGCGGGGACAGGGATTGACCAGCCCCAGCATTTT
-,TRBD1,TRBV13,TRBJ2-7,CASSSSGTGVGQYF,TGTGCCAGCAGCTCCTCCGGGACAGGGGTGGGGCAGTACTTC
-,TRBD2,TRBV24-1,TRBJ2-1,CATSDPPGGGEGNEQFF,TGTGCCACCAGTGATCCCCCTGGCGGGGGGGAGGGCAATGAGCAGTTCTTC
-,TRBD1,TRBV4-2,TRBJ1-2,CASSLNREGGLYGYTF,TGTGCCAGCAGCCTAAACCGGGAAGGGGGCCTCTATGGCTACACCTTC
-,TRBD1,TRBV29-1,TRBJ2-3,CSVRPGQSTDTQYF,TGCAGCGTTAGGCCGGGACAGAGCACAGATACGCAGTATTTT
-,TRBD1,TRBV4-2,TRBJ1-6,CASSLSQGQNNSPLHF,TGTGCCAGCAGCCTGTCACAGGGACAGAATAATTCACCCCTCCACTTT
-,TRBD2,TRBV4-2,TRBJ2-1,CASSQGGLAGGMQFF,TGTGCCAGCAGCCAAGGGGGACTAGCGGGAGGTATGCAGTTCTTC
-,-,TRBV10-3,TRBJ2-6,CAISGASGANVLTF,TGTGCCATCAGTGGGGCCTCTGGGGCCAACGTCCTGACTTTC
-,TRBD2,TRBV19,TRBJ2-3,CASSLAGRTDTQYF,TGTGCCAGTTCTCTAGCGGGCCGCACAGATACGCAGTATTTT
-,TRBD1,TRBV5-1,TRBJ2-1,CASRRSGTEYNEQFF,TGCGCCAGCAGGCGGTCTGGGACAGAATACAATGAGCAGTTCTTC
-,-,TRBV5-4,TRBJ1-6,CASSLWAVYNSPLHF,TGTGCCAGCAGCTTGTGGGCAGTCTATAATTCACCCCTCCACTTT
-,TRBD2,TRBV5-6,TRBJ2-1,CASSLRLAGGPYRNEQFF,TGTGCCAGCAGCTTGCGGCTAGCGGGAGGGCCCTACAGGAATGAGCAGTTCTTC
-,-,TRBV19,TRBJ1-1,CASSTPGTYNTEAFF,TGTGCCAGTAGTACCCCAGGGACTTATAACACTGAAGCTTTCTTT
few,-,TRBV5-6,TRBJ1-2,CASSLAAISGYTF,TGTGCCAGCAGCTTGGCCGCGATCTCCGGCTACACCTTC
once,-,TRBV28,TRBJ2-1,CASSFPLTGTDYNEQFF,TGTGCCAGCAGTTTCCCTCTCACCGGGACTGATTACAATGAGCAGTTCTTC
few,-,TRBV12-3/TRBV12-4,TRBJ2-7,CASSSGREQYF,TGTGCCAGCAGTTCGGGGAGGGAGCAGTACTTC
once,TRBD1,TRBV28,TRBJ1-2,CASSPFGLDRVNGYTF,TGTGCCAGCAGTCCTTTTGGCCTTGACAGGGTAAATGGCTACACCTTC
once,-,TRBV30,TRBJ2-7,CAWSVGPLEQYF,TGTGCCTGGAGCGTTGGCCCTTTAGAGCAGTACTTC
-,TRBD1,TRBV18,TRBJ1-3,CASSPRTGGGNTIYF,TGTGCCAGCTCACCCCGGACAGGAGGAGGAAACACCATATATTTT
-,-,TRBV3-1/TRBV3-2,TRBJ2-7,CASAVGAVNEQYF,TGTGCCAGCGCGGTGGGGGCAGTGAACGAGCAGTACTTC
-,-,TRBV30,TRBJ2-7,CAWSVGGASYEQYF,TGTGCCTGGAGTGTTGGGGGCGCGTCCTACGAGCAGTACTTC
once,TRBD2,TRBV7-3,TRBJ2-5,CASSRLAGGQETQYF,TGTGCCAGCAGCCGACTAGCGGGGGGGCAGGAGACCCAGTACTTC
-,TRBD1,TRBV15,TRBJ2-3,CATSRDRGESTQYF,TGTGCCACCAGCAGGGACAGGGGGGAGTCTACGCAGTATTTT
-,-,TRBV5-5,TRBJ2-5,CASSPTEVRGQETQYF,TGTGCCAGCAGCCCTACGGAGGTTCGGGGACAAGAGACCCAGTACTTC
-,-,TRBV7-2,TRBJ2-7,CASAGPWGKRTATYEQYF,TGTGCCAGCGCCGGTCCATGGGGAAAAAGGACAGCTACCTACGAGCAGTACTTC
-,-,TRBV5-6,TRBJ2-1,CASSASGRYEQFF,TGTGCCAGCAGCGCCTCCGGTCGGTACGAGCAGTTCTTC
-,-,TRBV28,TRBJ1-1,CASAPGGNTEAFF,TGTGCCAGCGCCCCGGGAGGGAACACTGAAGCTTTCTTT
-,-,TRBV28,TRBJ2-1,CASSRPPGLTINEQFF,TGTGCCAGCAGTCGCCCCCCGGGACTGACCATCAATGAGCAGTTCTTC
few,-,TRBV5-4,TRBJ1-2,CASSFRVTYGYTF,TGTGCCAGCAGCTTCAGGGTAACCTATGGCTACACCTTC
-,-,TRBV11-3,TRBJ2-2,CASSPPGATNTGELFF,TGTGCCAGCAGCCCGCCGGGAGCGACGAACACCGGGGAGCTGTTTTTT
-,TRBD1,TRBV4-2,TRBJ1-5,CASSQGPETGSLDF,TGTGCCAGCAGCCAAGGACCCGAGACAGGGAGTTTGGATTTT
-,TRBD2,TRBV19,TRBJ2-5,CASRDLLAGKKAQYF,TGTGCCAGCCGTGACCTACTAGCGGGGAAGAAGGCCCAGTACTTC
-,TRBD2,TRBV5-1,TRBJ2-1,CASSLDAGREQFF,TGCGCCAGCAGCTTGGATGCCGGGAGGGAGCAGTTCTTC
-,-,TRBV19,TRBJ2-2,CASTDTADTGELFF,TGTGCCAGTACGGATACCGCGGACACCGGGGAGCTGTTTTTT
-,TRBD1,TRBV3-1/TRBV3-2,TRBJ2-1,CASSQGSGQGNEQFF,TGTGCCAGCAGCCAAGGATCGGGACAGGGCAATGAGCAGTTCTTC
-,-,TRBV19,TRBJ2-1,CASSLRQAVLSYNEQFF,TGTGCCAGTAGTTTGCGACAGGCCGTTTTGTCCTACAATGAGCAGTTCTTC
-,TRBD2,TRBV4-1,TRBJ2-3,CASSQTSGGTQYF,TGCGCCAGCAGCCAAACTAGCGGGGGGACGCAGTATTTT
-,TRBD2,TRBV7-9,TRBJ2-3,CASSPLAGAFLSTDTQYF,TGTGCCAGCAGCCCACTAGCGGGAGCCTTCCTTAGCACAGATACGCAGTATTTT
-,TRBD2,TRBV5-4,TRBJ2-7,CASSETTSGTYEQYF,TGTGCCAGCAGCGAAACCACTAGCGGGACATACGAGCAGTACTTC
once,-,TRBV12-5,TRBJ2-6,CASGLVLVPGFSSGANVLTF,TGTGCTAGTGGTTTGGTACTTGTTCCGGGTTTTAGCTCTGGGGCCAACGTCCTGACTTTC
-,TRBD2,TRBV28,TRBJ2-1,CASSVSGSRDNEQFF,TGTGCCAGCAGCGTTAGCGGGAGTCGCGACAATGAGCAGTTCTTC
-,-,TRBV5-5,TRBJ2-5,CASSGGRAPQETQYF,TGTGCCAGCAGCGGCGGCAGGGCACCACAAGAGACCCAGTACTTC
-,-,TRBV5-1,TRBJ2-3,CASSLEGGGTDTQYF,TGCGCCAGCAGCTTGGAGGGAGGTGGAACAGATACGCAGTATTTT
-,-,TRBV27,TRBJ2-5,CASSSRRGSETQYF,TGTGCCAGCAGTAGCCGCCGGGGGTCCGAGACCCAGTACTTC
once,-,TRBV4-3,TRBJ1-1,CASSQSQNTEAFF,TGCGCCAGCAGCCAATCCCAGAACACTGAAGCTTTCTTT
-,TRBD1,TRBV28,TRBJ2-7,CASSLGQGASYEQYF,TGTGCCAGCAGTTTAGGACAGGGGGCTTCCTACGAGCAGTACTTC